The entry below gives a single T cell receptor beta chain sequence along with its context. Antigen specificity is unknown. The CDR3 consists of 14 residues. Germline CDR1 reads SNHLY; CDR2 reads FYNNEI. V shed 8 bases, J shed 3 bases, and the junction held 7 bases outside the gene matches. The sample is drawn from a study of T cells in Graves' hyperthyroidism and ophthalmopathy. Whole-study findings and limits: Ophthalmopathy stood apart from stable hyperthyroidism in a 13 V-J model.

Each diagnosis was grounded in clinical symptoms, serum thyroxine and TRAb, thyroid ultrasound, and orbital computed tomography. The TCR beta CDR3 regions underwent amplification using RNA transcripts as the source. The study used the HTBI primer set for a first-round RT-PCR of the TCR CDR3. In TCRdb, the multiplex PCR reads were re-called with MiXCR into one record per CDR3 protein. The repertoire includes some 600,000 distinct CDR3 sequences, 46% of them detected once, and approximately 8.2% sits in the top ten. What was sequenced was peripheral blood or thyroid tissue (not recorded which). The TCR comes from a woman aged 18-35 years with Graves' hyperthyroidism. This chain connects TRBV2 to TRBJ2-3; 8 bases agree with TRBD2. For the CDR3, the DNA is TGTGCCAGCGGTGGGGCGGGAGGTACAGATACGCAGTATTTT. It encodes CASGGAGGTDTQYF.